This is a list of T cell receptor beta chains from one sample in a study of CD8+CD57+ T cells in acquired aplastic anemia. TCRdb called the reads again in MiXCR, with one record for every CDR3 protein. Of some 190,000 distinct CDR3 sequences listed, 35% to 50% are singletons. Sequencing was performed on sorted CD4+, CD8+, or CD8+CD57+ T cells (not recorded which) from PBMCs. The receptors were gathered from a human donor in good health. Both conserved end residues are trimmed from each CDR3.

v_gene: TRBV19; j_gene: TRBJ2-7; CDR3aa: ASRKGSDSYEQY
v_gene: TRBV5-4; j_gene: TRBJ2-3; CDR3aa: ASSLKGGNTDTQY
v_gene: TRBV9; j_gene: TRBJ2-2; CDR3aa: ASSVGGSGTGELF
v_gene: TRBV9; j_gene: TRBJ1-1; CDR3aa: ASSVDPGSSEAF
v_gene: TRBV20-1; j_gene: TRBJ2-3; CDR3aa: SARREITDTQY
v_gene: TRBV24-1; j_gene: TRBJ2-3; CDR3aa: ATSEGMGPDTQY
v_gene: TRBV3-1; j_gene: TRBJ2-7; CDR3aa: ASSQETSGNYEQY
v_gene: TRBV2; j_gene: TRBJ1-4; CDR3aa: ASRLREKLF
v_gene: TRBV15; j_gene: TRBJ2-5; CDR3aa: ATSGGLAGGPGETQY
v_gene: TRBV5-8; j_gene: TRBJ2-1; CDR3aa: ASSLEVPNNEQF
v_gene: TRBV24-1; j_gene: TRBJ1-1; CDR3aa: ATSREHTEAF
v_gene: TRBV24-1; j_gene: TRBJ2-1; CDR3aa: ATSDDSKIVNEQF
v_gene: TRBV24-1; j_gene: TRBJ1-2; CDR3aa: ATSDRQRGYT
v_gene: TRBV6-1; j_gene: TRBJ1-5; CDR3aa: ASSTDSNGQPQH
v_gene: TRBV11-1; j_gene: TRBJ2-3; CDR3aa: ASSLGYRSTDTQY
v_gene: TRBV19; j_gene: TRBJ1-5; CDR3aa: ASSQGLGNQPQH
v_gene: TRBV5-4; j_gene: TRBJ2-1; CDR3aa: ASSLGILGLSYNEQF
v_gene: TRBV15; j_gene: TRBJ2-1; CDR3aa: ATKTGPGNNEQF
v_gene: TRBV6-2/TRBV6-3; j_gene: TRBJ2-5; CDR3aa: ASSYQGAETQY
v_gene: TRBV24-1; j_gene: TRBJ2-7; CDR3aa: ATSAEDRGIYEQY
v_gene: TRBV7-9; j_gene: TRBJ1-1; CDR3aa: ASGLRENTEAF
v_gene: TRBV27; j_gene: TRBJ2-5; CDR3aa: ASRGILETQY
v_gene: TRBV29-1; j_gene: TRBJ2-1; CDR3aa: SARTSGSNNEQF
v_gene: TRBV18; j_gene: TRBJ2-7; CDR3aa: ASSRISGQPFYEQY
v_gene: TRBV10-3; j_gene: TRBJ2-2; CDR3aa: ASLPEGGELF
v_gene: TRBV7-2; j_gene: TRBJ2-1; CDR3aa: ASSPGGSYNEQF
v_gene: TRBV10-3; j_gene: TRBJ1-6; CDR3aa: AISERDRTSPLH
v_gene: TRBV20-1; j_gene: TRBJ2-5; CDR3aa: SARDGREGETQY
v_gene: TRBV7-2; j_gene: TRBJ2-7; CDR3aa: ASSVRQGEQY